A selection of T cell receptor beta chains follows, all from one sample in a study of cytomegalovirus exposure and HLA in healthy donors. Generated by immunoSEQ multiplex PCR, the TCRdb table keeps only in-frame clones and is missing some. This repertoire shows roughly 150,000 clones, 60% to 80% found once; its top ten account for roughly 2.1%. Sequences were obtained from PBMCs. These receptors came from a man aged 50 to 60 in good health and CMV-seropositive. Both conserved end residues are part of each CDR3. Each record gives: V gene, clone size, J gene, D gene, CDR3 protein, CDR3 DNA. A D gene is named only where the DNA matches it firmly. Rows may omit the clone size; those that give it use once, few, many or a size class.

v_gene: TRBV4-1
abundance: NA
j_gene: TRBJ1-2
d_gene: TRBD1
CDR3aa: CASSQAGTGEFYGYTF
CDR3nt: TGCGCCAGCAGCCAAGCGGGGACAGGGGAATTCTATGGCTACACCTTC

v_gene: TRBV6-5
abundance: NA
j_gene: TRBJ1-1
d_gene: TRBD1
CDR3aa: CASSYFTGGAGTEAFF
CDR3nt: TGTGCCAGCAGTTACTTTACAGGGGGCGCAGGCACTGAAGCTTTCTTT

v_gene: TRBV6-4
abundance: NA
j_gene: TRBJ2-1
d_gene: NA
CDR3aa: CASSDSSGSYNEQFF
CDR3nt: TGTGCCAGCAGTGACTCTAGCGGCTCCTACAATGAGCAGTTCTTC

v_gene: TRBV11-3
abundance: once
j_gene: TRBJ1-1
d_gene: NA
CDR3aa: CASSLGGIGDTEAFF
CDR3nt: TGTGCCAGCAGCCTGGGGGGAATTGGGGACACTGAAGCTTTCTTT

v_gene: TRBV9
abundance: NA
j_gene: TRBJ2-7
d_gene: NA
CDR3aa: CASSVGQTHSYEQYF
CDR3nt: TGTGCCAGCAGCGTAGGGCAGACTCACTCTTACGAGCAGTACTTC

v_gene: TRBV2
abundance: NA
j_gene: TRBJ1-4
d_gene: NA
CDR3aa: CASRTREKLFF
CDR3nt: TGTGCCAGCAGGACAAGAGAAAAACTGTTTTTT

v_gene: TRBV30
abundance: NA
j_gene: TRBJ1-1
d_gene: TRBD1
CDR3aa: CAWKLSGGSLTEAFF
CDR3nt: TGTGCCTGGAAATTGTCAGGGGGTTCGCTAACTGAAGCTTTCTTT

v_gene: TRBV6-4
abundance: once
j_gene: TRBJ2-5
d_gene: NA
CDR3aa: CASSATGGNQQYF
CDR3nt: TGTGCCAGCAGTGCTACGGGCGGGAACCAGCAGTACTTC

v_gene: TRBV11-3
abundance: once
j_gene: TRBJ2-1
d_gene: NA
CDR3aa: CASSPGGQVYNEQFF
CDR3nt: TGTGCCAGCAGCCCTGGGGGACAAGTCTACAATGAGCAGTTCTTC

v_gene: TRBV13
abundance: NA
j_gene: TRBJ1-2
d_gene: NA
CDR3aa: CASSLQGVGGYTF
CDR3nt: TGTGCCAGCAGCCTTCAGGGCGTCGGCGGCTACACCTTC

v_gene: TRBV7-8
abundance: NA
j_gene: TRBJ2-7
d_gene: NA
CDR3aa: CASSQGAYEQYF
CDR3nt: TGTGCCAGCAGCCAAGGGGCCTACGAGCAGTACTTC

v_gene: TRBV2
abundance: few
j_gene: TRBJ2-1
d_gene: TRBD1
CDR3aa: CASRARTGGSYNEQFF
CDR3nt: TGTGCCAGCAGGGCAAGGACAGGGGGATCCTACAATGAGCAGTTCTTC

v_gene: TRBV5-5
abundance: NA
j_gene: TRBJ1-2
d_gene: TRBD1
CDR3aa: CASRATGTANYGYTF
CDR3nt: TGTGCCAGCAGGGCGACCGGGACAGCTAACTATGGCTACACCTTC

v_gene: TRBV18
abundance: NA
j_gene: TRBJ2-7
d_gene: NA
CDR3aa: CASSPPSVSYEQYF
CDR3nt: TGTGCCAGCTCACCACCGTCGGTCTCCTACGAGCAGTACTTC

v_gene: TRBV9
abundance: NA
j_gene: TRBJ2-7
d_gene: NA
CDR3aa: CASSVGGASGVYEQYF
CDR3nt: TGTGCCAGCAGCGTAGGAGGCGCAAGCGGTGTCTACGAGCAGTACTTC

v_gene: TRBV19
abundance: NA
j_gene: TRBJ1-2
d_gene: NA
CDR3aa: CASTGARGYTF
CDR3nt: TGTGCCAGTACAGGGGCCAGGGGCTACACCTTC

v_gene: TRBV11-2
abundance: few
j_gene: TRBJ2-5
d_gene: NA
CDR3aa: CASSLMPDQETQYF
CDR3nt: TGTGCCAGCAGCTTAATGCCAGACCAAGAGACCCAGTACTTC

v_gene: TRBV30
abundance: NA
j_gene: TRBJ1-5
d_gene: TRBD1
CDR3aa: CAWRETGGFQPQHF
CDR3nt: TGTGCCTGGAGGGAAACAGGGGGCTTTCAGCCCCAGCATTTT

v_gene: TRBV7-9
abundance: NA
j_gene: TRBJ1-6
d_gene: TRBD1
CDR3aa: CAIGQGDLSPLHF
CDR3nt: TGTGCCATCGGACAGGGAGATCTCTCACCCCTCCACTTT

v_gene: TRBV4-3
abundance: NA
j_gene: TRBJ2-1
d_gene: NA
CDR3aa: CASSLSSLAGARGDEQFF
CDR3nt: TGCGCCAGCAGCCTTTCGTCTCTTGCGGGGGCCCGTGGGGATGAGCAGTTCTTC

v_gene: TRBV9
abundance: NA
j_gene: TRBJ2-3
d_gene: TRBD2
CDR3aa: CASSLAGVSDTQYF
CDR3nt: TGTGCCAGCAGCCTAGCGGGGGTATCAGATACGCAGTATTTT

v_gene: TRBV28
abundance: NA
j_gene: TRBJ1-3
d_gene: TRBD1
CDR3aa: CASRTGTGLSGNTIYF
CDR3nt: TGTGCCAGCAGAACCGGGACAGGGCTCTCTGGAAACACCATATATTTT

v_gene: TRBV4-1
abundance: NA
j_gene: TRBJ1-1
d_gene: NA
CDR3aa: CASSREGRVNTEAFF
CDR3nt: TGCGCCAGCAGTCGGGAGGGCAGGGTGAACACTGAAGCTTTCTTT

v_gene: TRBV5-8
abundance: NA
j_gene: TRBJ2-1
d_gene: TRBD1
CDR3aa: CASSSRDRGIYNEQFF
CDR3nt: TGTGCCAGCAGCTCCAGGGACAGGGGAATCTACAATGAGCAGTTCTTC

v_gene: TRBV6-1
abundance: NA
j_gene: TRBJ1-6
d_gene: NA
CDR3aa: CASSEVGRVHSPLHF
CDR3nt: TGTGCCAGCAGTGAAGTGGGCAGGGTTCATTCACCCCTCCACTTT

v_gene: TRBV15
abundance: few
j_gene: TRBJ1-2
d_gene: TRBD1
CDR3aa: CATQEIEGTGGNYGYTF
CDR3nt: TGTGCCACCCAAGAGATAGAAGGGACAGGGGGGAACTATGGCTACACCTTC

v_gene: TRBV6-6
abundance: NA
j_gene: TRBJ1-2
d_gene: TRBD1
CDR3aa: CASSYSGGTDYGYTF
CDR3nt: TGTGCCAGCAGTTACTCAGGGGGGACAGACTATGGCTACACCTTC

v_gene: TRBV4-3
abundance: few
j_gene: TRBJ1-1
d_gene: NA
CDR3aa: CASSQSGKNTEAFF
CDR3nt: TGCGCCAGCAGCCAATCCGGGAAGAACACTGAAGCTTTCTTT

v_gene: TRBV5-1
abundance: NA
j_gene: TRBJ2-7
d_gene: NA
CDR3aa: CASSLAPNYEQYF
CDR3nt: TGCGCCAGCAGCTTGGCCCCTAACTACGAGCAGTACTTC

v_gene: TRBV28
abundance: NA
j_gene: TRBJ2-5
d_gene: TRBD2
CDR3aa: CASSKTSSGGWTQYF
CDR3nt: TGTGCCAGCAGCAAAACATCTAGCGGGGGCTGGACCCAGTACTTC

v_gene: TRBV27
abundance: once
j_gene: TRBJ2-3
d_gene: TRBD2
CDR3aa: CASSLRGLGAGADTQYF
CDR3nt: TGTGCCAGCAGCTTAAGGGGCTTAGGGGCGGGGGCAGATACGCAGTATTTT

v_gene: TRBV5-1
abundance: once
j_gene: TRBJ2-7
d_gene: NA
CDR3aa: CASSLDRSYEQYF
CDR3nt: TGCGCCAGCAGCTTAGACAGGTCCTACGAGCAGTACTTC

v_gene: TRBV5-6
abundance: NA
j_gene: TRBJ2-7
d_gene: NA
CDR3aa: CASSSTIQQYF
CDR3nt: TGTGCCAGCAGCTCGACAATTCAGCAGTACTTC